This TCR beta chain was recovered during a study of shared clonotypes between healthy human individuals. Study overall: Ranging from 18 to 49 in age, donors were two women and three men.

CDR1 and CDR2 from the germline V gene are MDHEN and SYDVKM. V lost 1 base to trimming and J lost 6 bases; unmatched junction nucleotides: 9. This CDR3 is built from 19 residues. Genomic DNA belonging to each subset was distributed in equal measure over several immunoSEQ plates. The protocol was immunoSEQ multiplex PCR, while the TCRdb copy is restricted to in-frame clones and leaves out a portion. The repertoire holds 530,000 or so clones, with over 75% as singletons. Sequenced sample: PBMCs. The source is a woman aged 40 to 50 in good health. Some clones in this sample may be carry-over from other donors' samples. This sequence joins TRBV28 and TRBJ2-1, with 16 bases identical to TRBD2. As DNA, the CDR3 is TGTGCCAGCAGTTTATTGGGACTAGCGGGAGGGCTTTTCCCCAATGAGCAGTTCTTC. This gives the protein CASSLLGLAGGLFPNEQFF.